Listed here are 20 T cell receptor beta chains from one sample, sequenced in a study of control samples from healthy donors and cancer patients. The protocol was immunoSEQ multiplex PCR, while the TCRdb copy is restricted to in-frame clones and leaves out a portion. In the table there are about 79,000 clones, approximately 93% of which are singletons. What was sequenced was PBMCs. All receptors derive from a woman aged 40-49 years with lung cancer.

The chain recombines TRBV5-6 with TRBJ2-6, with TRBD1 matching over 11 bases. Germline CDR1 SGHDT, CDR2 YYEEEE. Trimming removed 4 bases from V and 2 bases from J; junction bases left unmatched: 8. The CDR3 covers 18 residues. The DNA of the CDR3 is TGTGCCAGCAGCCGCGGACAGGGGGCGTTAACTGGGGCCAACGTCCTGACTTTC. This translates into CASSRGQGALTGANVLTF.

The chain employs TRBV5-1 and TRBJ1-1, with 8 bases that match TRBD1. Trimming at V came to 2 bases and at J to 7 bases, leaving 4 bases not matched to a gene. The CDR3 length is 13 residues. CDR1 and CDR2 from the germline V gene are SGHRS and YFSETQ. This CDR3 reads CASSLQGEVEAFF. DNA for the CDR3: TGCGCCAGCAGCTTACAGGGGGAGGTTGAAGCTTTCTTT.

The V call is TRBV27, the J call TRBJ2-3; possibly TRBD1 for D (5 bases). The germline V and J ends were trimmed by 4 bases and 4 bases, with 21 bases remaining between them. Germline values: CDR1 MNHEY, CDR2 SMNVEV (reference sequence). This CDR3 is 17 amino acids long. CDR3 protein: CASSSQDDSELADTQYF. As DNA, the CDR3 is TGTGCCAGCAGTTCCCAGGATGACAGCGAATTGGCAGATACGCAGTATTTT.

The CDR3 DNA reads TGTGCCAGCAGTAGGGGTTTAGGGGACGACTATGGCTACACCTTC. The encoded protein is CASSRGLGDDYGYTF. The chain recombines TRBV6-5 with TRBJ1-2, with D possibly TRBD1 on 5 matching bases. The CDR3 has 15 residues. The V gene lost 5 bases and the J gene lost 3 bases, with 16 bases spanning the gap. Germline CDR1 reads MNHEY; CDR2 reads SVGAGI.

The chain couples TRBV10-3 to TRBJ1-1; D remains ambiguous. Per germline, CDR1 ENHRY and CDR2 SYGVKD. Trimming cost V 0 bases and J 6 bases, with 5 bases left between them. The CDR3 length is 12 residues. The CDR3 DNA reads TGTGCCATCAGTGAGTCGAGCGCTGAAGCTTTCTTT. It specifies CAISESSAEAFF.

The CDR3 DNA reads TGTGCCAGCAGCCCCCCTCTGGTAGACACCGGGGAGCTGTTTTTT. Translating it yields CASSPPLVDTGELFF. This sequence joins TRBV2 and TRBJ2-2, with D unresolved. V dropped 6 bases and J dropped 3 bases, with 14 bases sitting between them. The CDR3 spans 15 residues. Germline V CDR1 and CDR2: SNHLY, FYNNEI.

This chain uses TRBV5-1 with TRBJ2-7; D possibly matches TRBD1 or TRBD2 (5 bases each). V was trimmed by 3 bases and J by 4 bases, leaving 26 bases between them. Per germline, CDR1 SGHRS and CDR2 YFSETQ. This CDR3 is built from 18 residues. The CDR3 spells CASSSRAGTTIKVYEQYF. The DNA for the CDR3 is TGCGCCAGCAGCTCTAGGGCAGGGACGACGATAAAAGTTTACGAGCAGTACTTC.

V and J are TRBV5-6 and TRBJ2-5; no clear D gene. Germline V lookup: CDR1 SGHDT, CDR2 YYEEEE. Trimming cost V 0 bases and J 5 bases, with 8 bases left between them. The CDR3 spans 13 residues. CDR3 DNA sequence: TGTGCCAGCAGCTTGGGGACCTCGGAGACCCAGTACTTC. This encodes CASSLGTSETQYF.

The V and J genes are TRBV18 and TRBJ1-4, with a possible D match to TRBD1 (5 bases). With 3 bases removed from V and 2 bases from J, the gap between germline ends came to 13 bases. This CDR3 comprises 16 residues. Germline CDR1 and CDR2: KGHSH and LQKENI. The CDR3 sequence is CASSPTPQGTNEKLFF. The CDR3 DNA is TGTGCCAGCTCACCCACGCCCCAGGGTACTAATGAAAAACTGTTTTTT.

CDR3 in DNA: TGTGCCACCAGTGATTTGAGCGGCGGTGGCACAGAGGATACGCAGTATTTT. This sequence encodes CATSDLSGGGTEDTQYF. The chain links TRBV24-1 to TRBJ2-3; D might be TRBD2 (5 bases). The V end was cut by 0 bases, the J end by 6 bases, with 18 bases between. The CDR3 is 17 residues long. Germline V gene data show CDR1 as KGHDR and CDR2 as SFDVKD.

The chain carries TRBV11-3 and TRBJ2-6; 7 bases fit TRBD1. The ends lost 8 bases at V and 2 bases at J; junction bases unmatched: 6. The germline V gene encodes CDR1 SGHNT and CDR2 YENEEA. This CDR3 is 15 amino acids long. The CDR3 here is CASRGQPTGANVLTF. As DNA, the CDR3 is TGTGCCAGCCGGGGACAGCCGACTGGGGCCAACGTCCTGACTTTC.

CDR3 amino acids: CASSILGGQYEQYF. The CDR3, as DNA: TGTGCCAGTAGTATCCTCGGGGGGCAGTACGAGCAGTACTTC. The chain recombines TRBV19 with TRBJ2-7, with D possibly matching TRBD2 (7 bases). Germline V gene lookup returns CDR1 LNHDA and CDR2 SQIVND (reference sequence). V dropped 3 bases and J dropped 4 bases, with 13 bases sitting between them. This CDR3 contains 14 residues.

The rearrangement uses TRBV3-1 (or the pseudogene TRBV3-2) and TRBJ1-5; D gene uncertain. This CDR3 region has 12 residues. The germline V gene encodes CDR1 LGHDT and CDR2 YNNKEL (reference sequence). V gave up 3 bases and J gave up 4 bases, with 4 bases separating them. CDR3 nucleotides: TGTGCCAGCAGCCACTTTAATCAGCCCCAGCATTTT. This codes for CASSHFNQPQHF.

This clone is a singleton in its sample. CDR3 DNA sequence: TGTGCCAGCAGTTTAGAATACACCGGGGAGCTGTTTTTT. It encodes CASSLEYTGELFF. The chain carries TRBV12-3 or TRBV12-4 and TRBJ2-2; D is unclear. The CDR3 extends over 13 amino acids. Between the trimmed V and J ends, which lost 1 base and 3 bases, there was a span of 3 bases.

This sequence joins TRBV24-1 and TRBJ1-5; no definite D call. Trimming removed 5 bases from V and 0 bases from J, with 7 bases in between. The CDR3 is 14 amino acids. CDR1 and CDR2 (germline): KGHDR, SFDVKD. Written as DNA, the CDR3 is TGTGCCACCAGTGGGCCCTATAGCAATCAGCCCCAGCATTTT. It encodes CATSGPYSNQPQHF.

CDR3 amino acids: CSVEGGVNTEAFF. The CDR3 nucleotides are TGCAGCGTTGAAGGGGGGGTAAACACTGAAGCTTTCTTT. The chain has TRBV29-1 and TRBJ1-1; maybe TRBD1 (5 bases). This CDR3 is built from 13 residues. Trimming stripped 1 base from V and 2 bases from J, with 8 bases between. CDR1 and CDR2 from the germline V gene are SQVTM and ANQGSEA.

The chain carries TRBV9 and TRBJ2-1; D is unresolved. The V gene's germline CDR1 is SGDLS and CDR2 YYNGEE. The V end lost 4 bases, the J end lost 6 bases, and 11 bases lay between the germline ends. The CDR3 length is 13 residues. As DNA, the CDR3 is TGTGCCAGCAGCCCGATCCTGCCCAATGAGCAGTTCTTC. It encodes CASSPILPNEQFF.

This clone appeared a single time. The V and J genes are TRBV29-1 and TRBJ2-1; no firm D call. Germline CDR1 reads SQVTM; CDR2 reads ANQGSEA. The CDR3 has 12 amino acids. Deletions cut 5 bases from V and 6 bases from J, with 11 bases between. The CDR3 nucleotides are TGCAGCGTTCCCCGCCGGGCCAATGAGCAGTTCTTC. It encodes CSVPRRANEQFF.

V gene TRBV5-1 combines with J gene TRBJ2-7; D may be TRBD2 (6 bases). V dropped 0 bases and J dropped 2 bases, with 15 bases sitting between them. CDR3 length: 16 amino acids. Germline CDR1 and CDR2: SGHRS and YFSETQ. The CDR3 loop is CASSLAGGLGPYEQYF. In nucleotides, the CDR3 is TGCGCCAGCAGCTTGGCCGGAGGGTTGGGGCCCTACGAGCAGTACTTC.

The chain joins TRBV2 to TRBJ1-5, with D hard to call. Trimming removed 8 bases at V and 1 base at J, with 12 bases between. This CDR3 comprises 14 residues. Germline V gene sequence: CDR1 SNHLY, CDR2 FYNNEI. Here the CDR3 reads CASVEQESNQPQHF. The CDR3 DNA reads TGTGCCAGCGTGGAGCAAGAAAGCAATCAGCCCCAGCATTTT.